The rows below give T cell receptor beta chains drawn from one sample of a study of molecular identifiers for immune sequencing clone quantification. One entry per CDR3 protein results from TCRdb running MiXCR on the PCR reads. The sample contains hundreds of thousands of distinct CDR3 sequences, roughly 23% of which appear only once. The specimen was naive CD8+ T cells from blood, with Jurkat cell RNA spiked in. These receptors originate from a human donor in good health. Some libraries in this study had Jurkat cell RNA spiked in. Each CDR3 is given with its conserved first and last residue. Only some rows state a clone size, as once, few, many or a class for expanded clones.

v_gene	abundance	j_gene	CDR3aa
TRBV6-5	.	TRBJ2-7	CASSQSLVNSYEQYF
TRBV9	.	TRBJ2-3	CASSNSDPSTDTQYF
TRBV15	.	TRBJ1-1	CATSRDRDEAFF
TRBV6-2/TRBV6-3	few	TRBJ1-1	CASSRNREVNTEAFF
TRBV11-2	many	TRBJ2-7	CASSLTVPGEQYF
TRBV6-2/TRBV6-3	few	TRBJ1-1	CASPPRGAGTEAFF
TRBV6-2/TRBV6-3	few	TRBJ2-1	CASSYSRGRPFF
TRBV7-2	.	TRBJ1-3	CAGSPGSTLSGNTIYF
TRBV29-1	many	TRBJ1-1	CSVERNTEAFF
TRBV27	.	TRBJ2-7	CASSLGGPIYYEQYF
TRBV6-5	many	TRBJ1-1	CASSVGLSTEAFF
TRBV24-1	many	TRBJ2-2	CATSDFRQGGINTGELFF
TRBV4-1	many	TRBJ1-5	CASSPIPNSNQPQHF
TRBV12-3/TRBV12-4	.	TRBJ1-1	CASSPGVHEAFF
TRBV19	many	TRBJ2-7	CASSIASGEMYEQYF
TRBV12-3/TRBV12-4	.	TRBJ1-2	CASSPVGGNYGYTF
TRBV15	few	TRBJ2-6	CATSKSTGTGVFSGANVLTF
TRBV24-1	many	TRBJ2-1	CATSELTSGYNEQFF
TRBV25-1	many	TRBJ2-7	CASSVSAGEQYF
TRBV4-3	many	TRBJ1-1	CASRGQPNTEAFF
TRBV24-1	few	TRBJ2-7	CATSDPDVYEQYF
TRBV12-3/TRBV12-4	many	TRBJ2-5	CASSFPTAGRTQYF
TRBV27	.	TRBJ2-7	CASSLGFPYEQYF
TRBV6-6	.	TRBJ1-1	CATFSGGISDTEAFF
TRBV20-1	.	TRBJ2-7	CSWGQGYYEQYF
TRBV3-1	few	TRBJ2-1	CASSREAGGYNEQFF
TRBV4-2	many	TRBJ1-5	CASSQDPGLSSYQPQHF
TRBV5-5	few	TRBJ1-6	CASSAQGGQGDFSSYNSPLHF
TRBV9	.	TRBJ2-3	CASSVAARSTDTQYF
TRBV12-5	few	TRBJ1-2	CASGLETAPTGIYGYTF
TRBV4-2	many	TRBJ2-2	CASSQGTGGSGELFF
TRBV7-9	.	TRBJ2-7	CASSHKGGYEQYF
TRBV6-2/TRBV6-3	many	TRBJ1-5	CASSYWDINQPQHF
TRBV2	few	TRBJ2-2	CASSGGTSNTGELFF
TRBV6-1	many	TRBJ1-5	CASSDRGQDSNQPQHF
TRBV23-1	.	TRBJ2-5	CASSLLAGGGEPPYF
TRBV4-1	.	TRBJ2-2	CASSRAGTFSAGELFF
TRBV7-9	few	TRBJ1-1	CASSLAVGSDTEAFF
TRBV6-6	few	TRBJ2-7	CASSFTGGAEYEQYF
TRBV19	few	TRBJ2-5	CASASWYF
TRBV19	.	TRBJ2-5	CASSMDREQETQYF
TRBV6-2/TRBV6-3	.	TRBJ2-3	CASSYSTSGRSTDTQYF
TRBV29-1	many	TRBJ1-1	CSVYTGRGNTEAFF
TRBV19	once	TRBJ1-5	CASSATGSVGNQPQHF
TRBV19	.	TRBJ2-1	CASSQGQPSYNEQFF
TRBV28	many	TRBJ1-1	CASNPRGVGGSRLNTEAFF
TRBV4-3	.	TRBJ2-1	CASSQVPLNFIEQFF
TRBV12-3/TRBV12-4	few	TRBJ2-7	CASRVDRTWAHF
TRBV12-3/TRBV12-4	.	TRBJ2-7	CASRRGAGPLDEQYF
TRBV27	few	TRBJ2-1	CASNARDSYNEQFF
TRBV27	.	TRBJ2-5	CASSQGAGVETQYF
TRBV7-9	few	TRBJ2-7	CASSLAVRAHEQYF
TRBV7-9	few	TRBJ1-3	CASSQNRDFSGNTIYF
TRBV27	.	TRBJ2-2	CASSPQGVVHTGELFF
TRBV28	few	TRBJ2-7	CASSPPIKGYYEQYF
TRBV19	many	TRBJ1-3	CASKGQELLRNSGNTIYF
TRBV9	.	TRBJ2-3	CASSVGGGGRATQYF
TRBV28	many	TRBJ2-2	CASSPRTATGELFF
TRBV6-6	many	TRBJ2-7	CASAGLAVSEQYF